This TCR beta chain was observed in a study of shared clonotypes between healthy human individuals. In the study overall: CD4 naive cells filled three plates per donor, CD4 memory three, CD8 naive two and CD8 memory one.

As for this clone: Its cognate antigen is unknown.

Sequencing used immunoSEQ multiplex PCR; TCRdb keeps in-frame clones, though not all of them. The data contain roughly 700,000 clones, around 90% of them seen just once; the ten biggest clones take up roughly 36%. General study results and limits: Estimated clonotype richness was generally higher in naive than memory subsets.

The receptor's source is a man in his late teens or twenties in good health. Some clones in this sample may be carry-over from other donors' samples. The material sequenced was memory CD8+ T cells from PBMCs. Subset here: CD45RO+ cells pooled with CCR7-negative TemRA cells.

CDR3 in amino acids: CASSPPARGSSYEQYF. The CDR3 nucleotides are TGTGCCAGCAGCCCCCCGGCTAGGGGAAGCTCCTACGAGCAGTACTTC. The chain links TRBV7-9 to TRBJ2-7, with D perhaps TRBD1 (5 bases). In germline, CDR1 is SEHNR, CDR2 FQNEAQ (reference sequence). The V end lost 5 bases, the J end lost 0 bases, and 17 bases lay between the germline ends. The CDR3 totals 16 residues.